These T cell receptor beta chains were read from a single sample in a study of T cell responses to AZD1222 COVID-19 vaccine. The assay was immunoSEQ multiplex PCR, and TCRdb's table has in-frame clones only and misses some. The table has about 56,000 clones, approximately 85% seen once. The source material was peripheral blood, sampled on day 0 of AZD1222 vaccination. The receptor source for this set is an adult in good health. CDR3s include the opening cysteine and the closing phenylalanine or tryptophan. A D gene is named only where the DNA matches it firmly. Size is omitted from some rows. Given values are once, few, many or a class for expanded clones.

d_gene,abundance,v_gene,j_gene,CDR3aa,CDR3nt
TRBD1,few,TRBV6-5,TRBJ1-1,CASSRDRGTEAFF,TGTGCCAGCAGCCGGGACAGGGGCACTGAAGCTTTCTTT
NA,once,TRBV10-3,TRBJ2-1,CAISEGVSNEQFF,TGTGCCATCAGTGAAGGGGTGAGCAATGAGCAGTTCTTC
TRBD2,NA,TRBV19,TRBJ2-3,CASSTTSGDTDTQYF,TGTGCCAGTAGTACGACTAGCGGAGACACAGATACGCAGTATTTT
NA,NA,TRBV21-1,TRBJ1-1,CASSYSGTGPGGTEAFF,TGTGCCAGCAGCTACTCAGGAACAGGCCCCGGGGGAACTGAAGCTTTCTTT
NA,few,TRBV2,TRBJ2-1,CASSDRAVLNEQFF,TGTGCCAGCAGTGATAGGGCCGTCCTCAATGAGCAGTTCTTC
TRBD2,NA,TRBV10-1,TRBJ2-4,CASSESLSSGGDRNIQYF,TGCGCCAGCAGTGAGTCGCTATCTAGCGGGGGAGATAGAAACATTCAGTACTTC
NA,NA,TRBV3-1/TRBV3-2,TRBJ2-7,CASSPSAGKQYF,TGTGCCAGCAGCCCCAGCGCTGGCAAGCAGTACTTC
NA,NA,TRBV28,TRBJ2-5,CASSFGSGERETQYF,TGTGCCAGCAGTTTTGGGTCCGGGGAGAGAGAGACCCAGTACTTC
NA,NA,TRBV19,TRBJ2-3,CASRWADTQYF,TGTGCCAGTAGATGGGCAGATACGCAGTATTTT
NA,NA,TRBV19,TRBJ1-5,CASNSGIRNQPQHF,TGTGCCAGTAATTCCGGGATACGCAATCAGCCCCAGCATTTT
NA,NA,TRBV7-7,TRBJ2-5,CASSLGGRWEVETQYF,TGTGCTAGCAGCTTAGGCGGCCGCTGGGAGGTGGAGACCCAGTACTTC
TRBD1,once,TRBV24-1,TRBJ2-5,CATSDLRGQGAETQYF,TGTGCCACCAGTGATTTGCGAGGACAGGGTGCAGAGACCCAGTACTTC
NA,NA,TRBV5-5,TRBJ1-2,CASSLEARPILYGYTF,TGTGCCAGCAGCTTGGAGGCAAGGCCAATCCTCTATGGCTACACCTTC
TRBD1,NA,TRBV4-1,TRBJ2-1,CASSQGVGQMDNEQFF,TGCGCCAGCAGCCAAGGTGTGGGACAGATGGACAATGAGCAGTTCTTC
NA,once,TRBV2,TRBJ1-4,CASSELFNEKLFF,TGTGCCAGCAGTGAATTGTTTAATGAAAAACTGTTTTTT
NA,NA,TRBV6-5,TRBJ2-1,CASSNVSGVVFF,TGTGCCAGCAGCAACGTGTCCGGGGTGGTGTTCTTC
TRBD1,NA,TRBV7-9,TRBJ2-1,CASSKGTGKSYNEQFF,TGTGCCAGCAGTAAAGGGACAGGGAAATCCTACAATGAGCAGTTCTTC
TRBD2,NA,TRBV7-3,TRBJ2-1,CASTPGRGGRDEQFF,TGTGCCAGCACCCCAGGTCGGGGGGGCCGTGATGAGCAGTTCTTC
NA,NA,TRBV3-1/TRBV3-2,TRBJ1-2,CASSQDFRPLRGYTF,TGTGCCAGCAGCCAAGATTTTAGGCCCCTCAGGGGCTACACCTTC
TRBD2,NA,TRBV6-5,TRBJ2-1,CASTAGGGAYNEQFF,TGTGCCAGCACCGCGGGCGGGGGGGCATACAATGAGCAGTTCTTC
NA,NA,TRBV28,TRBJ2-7,CASNTKTVGDGWSYEQYF,TGTGCCAGCAACACAAAGACGGTTGGGGATGGGTGGTCGTACGAGCAGTACTTC
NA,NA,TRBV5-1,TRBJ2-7,CASSGGYEQYF,TGCGCCAGCAGCGGGGGGTACGAGCAGTACTTC
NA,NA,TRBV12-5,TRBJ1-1,CASVSGRNGNTEAFF,TGTGCTAGTGTATCCGGACGGAATGGGAACACTGAAGCTTTCTTT
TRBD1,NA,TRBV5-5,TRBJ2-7,CASSYRGGPTYEQYF,TGTGCCAGCAGTTACAGAGGGGGCCCTACCTACGAGCAGTACTTC
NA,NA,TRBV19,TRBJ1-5,CASNRDNSNQPQHF,TGTGCCAGTAACAGGGATAATAGCAATCAGCCCCAGCATTTT
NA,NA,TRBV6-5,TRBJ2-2,CASMQAINTGELFF,TGTGCCAGCATGCAGGCTATAAACACCGGGGAGCTGTTTTTT
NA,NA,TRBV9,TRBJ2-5,CASSVERFQETQYF,TGTGCCAGCAGCGTAGAGCGCTTCCAAGAGACCCAGTACTTC
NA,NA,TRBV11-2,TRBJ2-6,CASSLVGGGHGANVLTF,TGTGCCAGCAGCTTAGTGGGCGGAGGGCACGGGGCCAACGTCCTGACTTTC
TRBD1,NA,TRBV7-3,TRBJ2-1,CASSSQRQGSSYNEQFF,TGTGCCAGCAGCTCCCAACGACAGGGGAGCTCCTACAATGAGCAGTTCTTC
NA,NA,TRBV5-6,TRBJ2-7,CASSLPHSYEQYF,TGTGCCAGCAGCCTCCCACACTCCTACGAGCAGTACTTC
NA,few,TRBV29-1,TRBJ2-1,CSVASVHNEQFF,TGCAGCGTTGCATCAGTACACAATGAGCAGTTCTTC
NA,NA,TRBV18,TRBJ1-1,CASSPARANTEAFF,TGTGCCAGCTCACCAGCCAGGGCTAACACTGAAGCTTTCTTT
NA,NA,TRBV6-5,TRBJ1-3,CASRLTGSSGNTIYF,TGTGCCAGCAGACTCACAGGCTCCTCTGGAAACACCATATATTTT
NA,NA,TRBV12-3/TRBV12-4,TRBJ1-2,CASSPPGLWGYTF,TGTGCCAGCAGTCCGCCGGGACTGTGGGGCTACACCTTC
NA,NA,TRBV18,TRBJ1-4,CASSPPKGKLFF,TGTGCCAGCTCACCACCGAAGGGAAAACTGTTTTTT
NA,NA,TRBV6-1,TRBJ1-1,CASATGSQAFF,TGTGCCAGCGCAACCGGGTCACAAGCTTTCTTT
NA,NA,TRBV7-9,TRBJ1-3,CASSRGVATEGNTIYF,TGTGCCAGCAGCCGGGGGGTGGCGACGGAAGGAAACACCATATATTTT
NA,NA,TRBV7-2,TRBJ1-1,CASSFSRQGGLEAFF,TGTGCCAGCAGCTTCTCAAGGCAGGGAGGGCTGGAAGCTTTCTTT
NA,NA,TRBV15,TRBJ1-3,CATSRDTQGGNTIYF,TGTGCCACCAGCAGAGATACCCAGGGTGGAAACACCATATATTTT
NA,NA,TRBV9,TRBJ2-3,CASSTIGGLGDTQYF,TGTGCCAGCAGCACCATCGGGGGGCTGGGAGATACGCAGTATTTT
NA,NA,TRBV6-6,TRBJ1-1,CATRGGRIGMNTEAFF,TGTGCCACCCGGGGGGGTCGGATCGGGATGAACACTGAAGCTTTCTTT
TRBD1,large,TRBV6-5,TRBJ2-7,CASSYGLDRGEEQYF,TGTGCCAGCAGTTACGGTCTGGACAGGGGGGAGGAGCAGTACTTC
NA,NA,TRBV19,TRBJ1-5,CASRNGVHSNQPQHF,TGTGCCAGTAGGAACGGGGTCCATAGCAATCAGCCCCAGCATTTT
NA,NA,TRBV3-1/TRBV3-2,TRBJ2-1,CASSQEHTGASYNEQFF,TGTGCCAGCAGCCAAGAGCATACAGGCGCCTCGTACAATGAGCAGTTCTTC
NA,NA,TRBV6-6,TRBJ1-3,CASSYGGESSGNTIYF,TGTGCCAGCAGTTATGGAGGGGAAAGCTCTGGAAACACCATATATTTT
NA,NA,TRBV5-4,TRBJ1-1,CASSGGDPYSEAFF,TGTGCCAGCAGCGGCGGGGATCCATATTCTGAAGCTTTCTTT